The 6 T cell receptor beta chains in this list originate from one sample, sequenced in a study of blood T cell repertoires in COVID-19. The table came from immunoSEQ multiplex PCR; TCRdb's copy has only in-frame clones and leaves some out. The sample contains around 62,000 clones, 90% of which appear only once. Sequenced material: peripheral blood. The source is a man in his 60s with acute or convalescent COVID-19.

V usage is TRBV6-4 and J usage is TRBJ1-5; TRBD1 is a possible D gene (5 bases). The ends were cut back, 6 bases at V and 8 bases at J, with 17 bases in the middle. The CDR3 spans 14 residues. Germline CDR1 MRHNA, CDR2 SNTAGT. The CDR3 region has the DNA TGTGCCAGCAGATACTACGCAGGGATTGAGCCCCAGCATTTT. This encodes CASRYYAGIEPQHF.

This clone was seen a single time. This sequence joins TRBV7-2 and TRBJ2-7, with a tentative D call TRBD1 (6 bases). V was shortened by 6 bases and J by 5 bases, with 8 bases between the two germline ends. The CDR3 runs to 11 residues. Germline lookup yields CDR1 SGHTA and CDR2 FQGNSA. The CDR3 spells CASRGGNEQYF. As DNA, the CDR3 is TGTGCCAGCAGAGGGGGAAACGAGCAGTACTTC.

The CDR3 is CASSLVDQPQHF. CDR3 DNA: TGTGCCAGCAGCTTGGTAGATCAGCCCCAGCATTTT. The chain couples TRBV5-8 to TRBJ1-5; D call uncertain. Deletions cut 0 bases from V and 5 bases from J, with 3 bases between. This CDR3 spans 12 amino acids. Germline V gives CDR1 SGHTS, CDR2 YDEGEE.

This chain links TRBV5-1 with TRBJ2-5, with a weak D call TRBD1 (6 bases). This CDR3 has 15 amino acids. Trimming left V 3 bases short and J 4 bases short, with 16 bases between. Germline loops: CDR1 SGHRS, CDR2 YFSETQ. CDR3 DNA sequence: TGCGCCAGCAGCTCCAGGGGAGCAGGGCCAGAGACCCAGTACTTC. Translated, it gives CASSSRGAGPETQYF.

The rearrangement uses TRBV6-5 and TRBJ1-2; D uncertain. The V gene's germline CDR1 is MNHEY and CDR2 SVGAGI. Deletions cut 6 bases from V and 3 bases from J, with 11 bases between. This CDR3 has 13 amino acids. The CDR3 is CASSRSEDYGYTF. In DNA form, the CDR3 reads TGTGCCAGCAGCCGCAGCGAGGACTATGGCTACACCTTC.

V and J are TRBV14 and TRBJ1-2; TRBD1 aligns across 10 bases. Germline V gene lookup returns CDR1 SGHDN and CDR2 FVKESK. After removal of 4 bases from V and 8 bases from J, the junction contained 7 bases not matched to a gene. The CDR3 sequence is 14 residues long. The CDR3 DNA reads TGTGCCAGCAGCCCGGGACAGGGGAATTACGGCTACACCTTC. Translated, it gives CASSPGQGNYGYTF. Variable domain in full (rest from reference TRBV14 and TRBJ1-2): EAGVTQFPSHSVIEKGQTVTLRCDPISGHDNLYWYRRVMGKEIKFLLHFVKESKQDESGMPNNRFLAERTGGTYSTLKVQPAELEDSGVYFCASSPGQGNYGYTFGSGTRLTVV.